This T cell receptor (beta chain) came from a study of brain T cells in children with intractable seizures. Time point specified: blood from clinic visit 5 months post-surgery; TSC patient then seizure free. Patients received at least one anti-epileptic drug before surgery. Libraries were prepared by immunoSEQ multiplex PCR; TCRdb keeps only in-frame clonotypes and omits some of them. The data contain about 340,000 clones, roughly 93% of them seen just once; the ten biggest clones take up 5.7%. V shed 2 bases and J shed 0 bases, with 10 bases lying between them. The CDR3 is 16 residues long. CDR1 is MNHEY and CDR2 is SVGAGI in the germline V gene.

Source: peripheral blood, taken more than 4 months after surgery. This clonotype was sampled from a boy under two years old with tuberous sclerosis and intractable seizures. The rearrangement links TRBV6-5 to TRBJ2-2; D uncertain. DNA for the CDR3: TGTGCCAGCAGTTACAGGACGCCCCCGAACACCGGGGAGCTGTTTTTT. Amino acids: CASSYRTPPNTGELFF.